These T cell receptor beta chains were read from a single sample in a study of response to subunit inactivated influenza vaccine. Using its own MiXCR run on the RT-PCR reads, TCRdb lists one record per CDR3 protein. This sample has around 760,000 distinct CDR3 sequences, with roughly 13% found just once. The input for sequencing was PBMCs from blood, taken approximately 15 days before vaccination. Source of these receptors: a man aged 50 to 60 who received an inactivated influenza vaccine. The CDR3 runs from the conserved cysteine through the conserved F or W. A D gene is named only where the DNA matches it firmly. Clone sizes are given selectively: once, few, many, or a class where the clone is expanded.

CDR3 DNA | CDR3 protein | V gene | clone size | D gene | J gene
TGTGCCAGCAGCATTAGCGGGAGTTCGTTGGCGTACGAGCAGTACTTC | CASSISGSSLAYEQYF | TRBV7-2 | NA | TRBD2 | TRBJ2-7
TGTGCCTGGACCAAGGTAGGGAATGAGCAGTTCTTC | CAWTKVGNEQFF | TRBV30 | NA | NA | TRBJ2-1
TGCAGTGCTAGGAGGCAGATTAATGAAAAACTGTTTTTT | CSARRQINEKLFF | TRBV20-1 | few | NA | TRBJ1-4
TGCGCCAGCAGCTTTAGGGTGATGAACACTGAAGCTTTCTTT | CASSFRVMNTEAFF | TRBV5-1 | NA | NA | TRBJ1-1
TGTGCCAGCAGCTTCCGCCGACAGAATGAAGCTTTCTTT | CASSFRRQNEAFF | TRBV7-2 | NA | NA | TRBJ1-1
TGTGCCAGCAGTAGGACTAACGAGCAGTACTTC | CASSRTNEQYF | TRBV28 | few | NA | TRBJ2-7
TGTGCCAGCAGTGACACTAGCCGGGGAGGGAACAATGAGCAGTTCTTC | CASSDTSRGGNNEQFF | TRBV6-4 | few | TRBD2 | TRBJ2-1
TGTGCCACCAGTGAAACGCCAGGGGGGCCTGGGGCCAACGTCCTGACTTTC | CATSETPGGPGANVLTF | TRBV24-1 | few | NA | TRBJ2-6
TGTGCCAGCACACCGACTAGCGGGGGGGCCAATGAGCAGTTCTTC | CASTPTSGGANEQFF | TRBV12-3/TRBV12-4 | NA | TRBD2 | TRBJ2-1
TGCGCCAGCAAACGGGGGCCACAGGACTCCTACGAGCAGTACTTC | CASKRGPQDSYEQYF | TRBV5-1 | NA | NA | TRBJ2-7
TGTGCCAGCATCGCCGCGGGGGGGGCCTACAGTGAGCAGTTCTTC | CASIAAGGAYSEQFF | TRBV12-3/TRBV12-4 | once | TRBD2 | TRBJ2-1
TGTGCCAGCATCCTCCACGGAGGAGCTGCCTACAATGAGCAGTTCTTC | CASILHGGAAYNEQFF | TRBV6-1 | few | NA | TRBJ2-1
TGCAGGGCTTCGACCGGCGACGGCAATGAGCAGTTCTTC | CRASTGDGNEQFF | TRBV20-1 | NA | NA | TRBJ2-1
TGCGCCAGCAGCTTGGAAGGAACTACCACCGGGGAGCTGTTTTTT | CASSLEGTTTGELFF | TRBV5-1 | many | NA | TRBJ2-2
TGCAGCGTTGAAGGTCGGGGGAAATATGGCTACACCTTC | CSVEGRGKYGYTF | TRBV29-1 | few | NA | TRBJ1-2
TGCGCCAGCAGCCAAGTAACAGCTAATTCACCCCTCCACTTT | CASSQVTANSPLHF | TRBV4-1 | few | NA | TRBJ1-6
TGTGCCAGCAGTTTATTCGGGACGCTCAATGAGCAGTTCTTC | CASSLFGTLNEQFF | TRBV12-3/TRBV12-4 | many | NA | TRBJ2-1
TGTGCCAGCAGTTTCCGGACTAGCGGGGATGAGCAGTTCTTC | CASSFRTSGDEQFF | TRBV27 | few | TRBD2 | TRBJ2-1
TGTGCCAGCAGTTTCCCGGACAGGGCCGGTCAGCCCCAGCATTTT | CASSFPDRAGQPQHF | TRBV6-2/TRBV6-3 | many | TRBD1 | TRBJ1-5
TGTGCCAGCAGCCAAGAGTCTGCGACCTACGAGCAGTACTTC | CASSQESATYEQYF | TRBV3-1 | NA | NA | TRBJ2-7
TGCGCCAGCAGCCGGGAATCAACAGGGGGCACCTACAATGAGCAGTTCTTC | CASSRESTGGTYNEQFF | TRBV4-1 | few | TRBD1 | TRBJ2-1
TGTGCCAGCAGCCGACTCCCCGCTAGCGGGAGCTACAATGAGCAGTTCTTC | CASSRLPASGSYNEQFF | TRBV6-1 | NA | TRBD2 | TRBJ2-1
TGTGCCAGCAGCCGAGGGCAGGGCGGGGGGGCGCATGAGCAGTTCTTC | CASSRGQGGGAHEQFF | TRBV7-8 | few | TRBD2 | TRBJ2-1
TGTGCCAGCAGCGGAGGGGGTCTGGGAACAGATACGCAGTATTTT | CASSGGGLGTDTQYF | TRBV7-2 | NA | NA | TRBJ2-3